The 5 T cell receptor beta chains presented below share a single source sample, sequenced in a study of CD8 T cells in Susac syndrome. Random hexamers were used to reverse transcribe the RNA input (roughly 0.5 to 1 ug). TCRdb ran MiXCR on the immunoSEQ multiplex PCR reads and lists one entry per CDR3 protein. The data show approximately 170,000 distinct CDR3 sequences, about 94% seen once. The sequenced sample was CD4+ T cells from PBMCs. These TCRs come from a human donor in good health.

Here the CDR3 DNA reads TGCAGTGCTAGTACCCAGGGGGCGGGGGGCAATCAGCCCCAGCATTTT. Translating it yields CSASTQGAGGNQPQHF. The chain recombines TRBV20-1 with TRBJ1-5, with TRBD1 matching over 8 bases. The CDR3 totals 16 residues. Germline V gene data show CDR1 as DFQATT and CDR2 as SNEGSKA (reference sequence). The ends lost 3 bases at V and 2 bases at J; junction bases unmatched: 9.

The chain couples TRBV10-1 to TRBJ2-1, with 7 bases aligning to TRBD2. The junction had 11 bases not matched to a gene; V was cut back by 3 bases and J by 3 bases. The CDR3 is 17 residues long. CDR1 and CDR2 (germline): WNHNN, SYGVQD (reference sequence). CDR3 in amino acids: CASSDVPAGVHYNEQFF. The CDR3, as DNA: TGCGCCAGCAGTGATGTACCCGCGGGGGTCCACTACAATGAGCAGTTCTTC.

J is TRBJ2-1 and V is TRBV6-2 or TRBV6-3; the D gene is possibly TRBD1 (7 bases). The V and J ends lost 5 bases and 4 bases respectively, with 15 bases between them. Germline V gene sequence: CDR1 MNHEY, CDR2 SVGEGT. The CDR3 is 15 residues long. The CDR3 DNA sequence: TGTGCCAGCAGTCCCGGGACAGCGGGTTACAATGAGCAGTTCTTC. Translation gives CASSPGTAGYNEQFF.

This clonotype appeared a single time. This chain connects TRBV3-1 to TRBJ1-1, with D perhaps TRBD1 (6 bases). Trimming took 4 bases from V and 5 from J, leaving 17 bases between them. Germline V gene lookup returns CDR1 LGHDT and CDR2 YNNKEL (reference sequence). This CDR3 region has 15 residues. CDR3 amino acids: CASSLHVGGRTEAFF. Here the CDR3 DNA reads TGTGCCAGCAGCCTCCATGTGGGGGGGCGGACTGAAGCTTTCTTT. Drawing the rest from reference TRBV3-1 and TRBJ1-1, the complete variable domain is DTAVSQTPKYLVTQMGNDKSIKCEQNLGHDTMYWYKQDSKKFLKIMFSYNNKELIINETVPNRFSPKSPDKAHLNLHINSLELGDSAVYFCASSLHVGGRTEAFFGQGTRLTVV.

The V call is TRBV2, the J call TRBJ2-3; 10 nucleotides agree with TRBD2. Per germline, CDR1 SNHLY and CDR2 FYNNEI. V dropped 5 bases and J dropped 5; count of bases not matched to a gene: 10. The CDR3 length is 16 residues. The CDR3 coding sequence is TGTGCCAGCAGTAAGGAGCGGGGGGGCCGTGGAGATACGCAGTATTTT. It specifies CASSKERGGRGDTQYF.